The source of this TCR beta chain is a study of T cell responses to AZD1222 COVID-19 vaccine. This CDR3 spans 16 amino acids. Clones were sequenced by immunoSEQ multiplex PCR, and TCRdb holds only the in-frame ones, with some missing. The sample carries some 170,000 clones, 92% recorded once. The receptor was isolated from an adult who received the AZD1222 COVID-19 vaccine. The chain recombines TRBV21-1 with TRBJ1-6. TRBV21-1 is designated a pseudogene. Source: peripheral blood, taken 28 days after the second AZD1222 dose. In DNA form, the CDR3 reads TGTGCCAGCAGAACTGGGCCCGGGAATATGTGTTCACCCCTCCACTTT. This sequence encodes CASRTGPGNMCSPLHF.